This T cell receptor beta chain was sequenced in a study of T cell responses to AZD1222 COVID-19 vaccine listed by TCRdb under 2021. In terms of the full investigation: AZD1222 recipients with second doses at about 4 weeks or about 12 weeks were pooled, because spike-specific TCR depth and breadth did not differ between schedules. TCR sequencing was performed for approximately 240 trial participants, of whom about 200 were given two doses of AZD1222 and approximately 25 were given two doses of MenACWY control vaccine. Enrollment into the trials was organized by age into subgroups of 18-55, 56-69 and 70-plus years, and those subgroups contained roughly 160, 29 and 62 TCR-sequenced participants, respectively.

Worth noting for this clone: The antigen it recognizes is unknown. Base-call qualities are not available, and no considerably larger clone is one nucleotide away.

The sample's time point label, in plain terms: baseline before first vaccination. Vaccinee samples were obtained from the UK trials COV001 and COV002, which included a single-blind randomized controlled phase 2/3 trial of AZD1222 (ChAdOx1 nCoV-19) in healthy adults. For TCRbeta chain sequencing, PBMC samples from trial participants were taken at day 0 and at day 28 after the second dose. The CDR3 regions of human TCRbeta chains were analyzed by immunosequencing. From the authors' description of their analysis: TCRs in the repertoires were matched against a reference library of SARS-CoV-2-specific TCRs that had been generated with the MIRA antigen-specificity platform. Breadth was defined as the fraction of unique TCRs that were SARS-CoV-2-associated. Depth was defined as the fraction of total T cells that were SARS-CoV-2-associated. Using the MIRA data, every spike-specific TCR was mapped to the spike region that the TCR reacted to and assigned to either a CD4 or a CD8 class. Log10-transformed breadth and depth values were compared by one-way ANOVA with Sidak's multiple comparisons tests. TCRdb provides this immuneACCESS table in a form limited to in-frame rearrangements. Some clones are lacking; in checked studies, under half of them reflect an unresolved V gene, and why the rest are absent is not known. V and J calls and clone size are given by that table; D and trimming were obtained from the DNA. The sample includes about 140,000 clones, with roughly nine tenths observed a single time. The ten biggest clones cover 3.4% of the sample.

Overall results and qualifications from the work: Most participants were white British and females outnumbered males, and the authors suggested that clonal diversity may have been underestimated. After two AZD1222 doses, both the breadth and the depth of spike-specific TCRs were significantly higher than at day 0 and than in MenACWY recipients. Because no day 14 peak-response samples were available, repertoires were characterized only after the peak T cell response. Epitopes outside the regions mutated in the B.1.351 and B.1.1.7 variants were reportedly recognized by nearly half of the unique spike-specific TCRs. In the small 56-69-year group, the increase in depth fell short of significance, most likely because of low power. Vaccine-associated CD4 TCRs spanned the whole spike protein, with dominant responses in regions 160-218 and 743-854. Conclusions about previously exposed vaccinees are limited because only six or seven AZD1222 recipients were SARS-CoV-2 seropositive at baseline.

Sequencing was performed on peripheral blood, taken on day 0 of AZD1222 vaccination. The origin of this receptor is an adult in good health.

CDR3 reads: CASSPHGDYEQYF. The DNA is as follows: TGTGCCAGCAGCCCCCACGGGGACTACGAGCAGTACTTC. This chain is built from TRBV7-9 and TRBJ2-7; the D gene is possibly TRBD2, with 5 bases matching. Sequences SEHNR (CDR1) and FQNEAQ (CDR2) are obtained from the germline V gene (reference sequence). V gives up 5 bases and J gives up 3 bases, and the segment between their germline ends measures 11 bases. There are 13 amino acids in the CDR3, from cysteine to phenylalanine inclusive. Left in the record is the CDR3 DNA by itself, 39 bases read in frame from the first base.